This is a list of T cell receptor beta chains from one sample in a study of T cells in localized non-small cell lung cancer. The repertoire was sequenced with immunoSEQ multiplex PCR; TCRdb's copy has only in-frame clones and lacks some. The sample shows 45,000 to 70,000 clones, about nine tenths of them seen only once. Sequenced material: peripheral blood, taken before any cancer treatment. Receptors originate from a woman aged 35 to 70 with stage I lung adenocarcinoma. Each CDR3 is given with its conserved first and last residue. D genes are given only for firm matches. Clone sizes are given selectively: once, few, many, or a class where the clone is expanded.

>NA|TRBV19|TRBJ1-3|NA
CASSDNYSGNTIYF
TGTGCCAGTAGTGACAATTACTCTGGAAACACCATATATTTT
>TRBD1|TRBV7-9|TRBJ1-4|NA
CASSSGTVTNEKLFF
TGTGCCAGCAGCTCTGGGACAGTTACTAATGAAAAACTGTTTTTT
>TRBD2|TRBV19|TRBJ2-5|NA
CASSRRLAEEETQYF
TGTGCCAGTAGTCGCCGACTAGCGGAGGAGGAGACCCAGTACTTC
>NA|TRBV2|TRBJ1-6|few
CASSDRLNSPLHF
TGTGCCAGCAGTGACAGGCTTAATTCACCCCTCCACTTT
>NA|TRBV5-4|TRBJ2-1|NA
CASSIYNEQFF
TGTGCCAGCAGCATTTACAATGAGCAGTTCTTC
>TRBD1|TRBV30|TRBJ1-2|NA
CAWSGFQDRAGYGYTF
TGTGCCTGGAGTGGGTTTCAGGACAGGGCAGGCTATGGCTACACCTTC
>TRBD1|TRBV14|TRBJ1-1|NA
CASSLREGRGREAFF
TGTGCCAGCAGCCTTCGCGAAGGCAGGGGGCGTGAAGCTTTCTTT
>TRBD2|TRBV5-6|TRBJ2-3|NA
CASSYGTSGGADTQYF
TGTGCCAGCAGCTACGGGACTAGCGGGGGGGCCGATACGCAGTATTTT
>TRBD2|TRBV7-7|TRBJ2-7|NA
CASSLASGEEQYF
TGTGCCAGCAGCTTAGCGAGCGGGGAGGAGCAGTACTTC
>NA|TRBV6-6|TRBJ1-5|NA
CASSSDLLDQPQHF
TGTGCCAGCAGTTCAGATTTACTAGATCAGCCCCAGCATTTT
>TRBD1|TRBV18|TRBJ1-5|NA
CASSTGKGNQPQHF
TGTGCCAGCTCGACAGGGAAAGGCAATCAGCCCCAGCATTTT
>NA|TRBV5-4|TRBJ1-2|NA
CASSFLLMGYGYTF
TGTGCCAGCAGCTTCCTACTCATGGGCTATGGCTACACCTTC
>TRBD1|TRBV4-1|TRBJ1-1|NA
CASSPTGFPTEAFF
TGCGCCAGCAGCCCGACAGGGTTTCCCACTGAAGCTTTCTTT
>TRBD1|TRBV7-9|TRBJ2-7|NA
CASSSGTGGWSGHYEQYF
TGTGCCAGCAGCTCCGGGACAGGGGGATGGAGCGGGCATTACGAGCAGTACTTC
>NA|TRBV10-3|TRBJ1-2|NA
CAISSGVVYGYTF
TGTGCCATCAGTTCAGGGGTCGTCTATGGCTACACCTTC
>TRBD2|TRBV2|TRBJ2-5|few
CASNNGGAGETQYF
TGTGCCAGCAACAACGGGGGGGCCGGAGAGACCCAGTACTTC
>TRBD2|TRBV7-2|TRBJ2-5|NA
CASSLLAGGRETQYF
TGTGCCAGCAGCTTGCTAGCGGGGGGGCGGGAGACCCAGTACTTC
>NA|TRBV7-6|TRBJ1-6|NA
CASSLDRNSPLHF
TGTGCCAGCAGCTTAGACAGAAATTCACCCCTCCACTTT
>NA|TRBV7-8|TRBJ1-6|NA
CASSLVQGDSPLHF
TGTGCCAGCAGCTTGGTACAGGGAGATTCACCCCTCCACTTT
>TRBD1|TRBV9|TRBJ1-2|NA
CASSSTGVEGYTF
TGTGCCAGCAGCTCAACAGGGGTGGAGGGCTACACCTTC
>NA|TRBV19|TRBJ2-3|NA
CASSLQGRTTDTQYF
TGTGCCAGTAGCTTACAGGGACGGACCACAGATACGCAGTATTTT
>TRBD1|TRBV6-5|TRBJ2-5|NA
CASSYRGQGPQETQYF
TGTGCCAGCAGTTATAGGGGACAGGGCCCCCAAGAGACCCAGTACTTC
>TRBD1|TRBV30|TRBJ1-5|NA
CASSPWGQGGPQHF
TGTGCCTCCTCCCCTTGGGGACAGGGTGGGCCCCAGCATTTT
>TRBD1|TRBV7-2|TRBJ1-1|NA
CASNWDRRNTEAFF
TGTGCCAGCAACTGGGACAGAAGGAACACTGAAGCTTTCTTT
>NA|TRBV30|TRBJ2-1|NA
CAWSVQRVGEQFF
TGTGCCTGGAGTGTTCAGCGTGTGGGCGAGCAGTTCTTC